A selection of T cell receptor beta chains follows, all from one sample in a study of blood T cell repertoires in COVID-19. The assay was immunoSEQ multiplex PCR, and TCRdb's table has in-frame clones only and misses some. Here the sample spans approximately 150,000 clones, around 88% being singletons. Sequenced input: peripheral blood. These receptors all stem from a human donor in a cohort sampled during active COVID-19. Each CDR3 is given with its conserved first and last residue. The D gene is left open where the match is weak. The listing skips clone size in some rows; elsewhere it reads once, few, many or a size class.

v_gene	d_gene	abundance	j_gene	CDR3aa	CDR3nt
TRBV2	NA	NA	TRBJ1-1	CASSEMGHPNTEAFF	TGTGCCAGCAGTGAAATGGGACACCCGAACACTGAAGCTTTCTTT
TRBV19	NA	NA	TRBJ2-6	CASRQGSGANVLTF	TGTGCCAGTAGACAGGGCTCTGGGGCCAACGTCCTGACTTTC
TRBV30	TRBD1	NA	TRBJ1-2	CAWSPQDRALNGYTF	TGTGCCTGGAGCCCACAGGACAGGGCTCTAAATGGCTACACCTTC
TRBV7-9	NA	once	TRBJ2-1	CASSLALSNEQFF	TGTGCCAGCAGCTTAGCTCTCTCCAATGAGCAGTTCTTC
TRBV7-9	NA	NA	TRBJ2-2	CASSLIRGTGELFF	TGTGCCAGCAGCTTAATCCGGGGAACCGGGGAGCTGTTTTTT
TRBV4-1	NA	NA	TRBJ1-4	CASSHPSRKLFF	TGCGCCAGCAGCCATCCGTCCCGAAAACTGTTTTTT
TRBV9	TRBD2	NA	TRBJ2-5	CASSPQRGPRETQYF	TGTGCCAGCAGCCCGCAGCGGGGCCCCAGAGAGACCCAGTACTTC
TRBV2	TRBD1	NA	TRBJ2-3	CASSELGQGASTQYF	TGTGCCAGCAGCGAACTGGGACAGGGGGCGTCTACGCAGTATTTT
TRBV7-9	NA	once	TRBJ1-6	CASSSSRDIVDNSPLHF	TGTGCCAGCAGCTCGTCCCGGGACATAGTAGATAATTCACCCCTCCACTTT
TRBV5-6	NA	NA	TRBJ1-1	CASSLAWGHTNTEAFF	TGTGCCAGCAGCTTGGCATGGGGACATACGAACACTGAAGCTTTCTTT
TRBV5-1	NA	NA	TRBJ2-1	CASSLPGVGFNEQFF	TGCGCCAGCAGCTTACCAGGGGTAGGCTTCAATGAGCAGTTCTTC
TRBV5-1	NA	once	TRBJ1-6	CASSPTSTASSYNSPLHF	TGCGCCAGCAGCCCGACCTCGACAGCAAGCTCCTATAATTCACCCCTCCACTTT
TRBV15	NA	once	TRBJ1-5	CATSRDPGGNQPQHF	TGTGCCACCAGCAGAGATCCCGGGGGTAATCAGCCCCAGCATTTT
TRBV12-3/TRBV12-4	NA	NA	TRBJ2-7	CASSFIPYEQYF	TGTGCCAGCAGCTTTATCCCCTACGAGCAGTACTTC
TRBV7-2	NA	NA	TRBJ1-6	CASSLDSVSPLHF	TGTGCCAGCAGCTTAGATTCCGTCTCACCCCTCCACTTT
TRBV20-1	NA	NA	TRBJ1-1	CSAPRVAEAFF	TGCAGTGCCCCCCGCGTCGCTGAAGCTTTCTTT
TRBV27	TRBD2	once	TRBJ2-7	CASSPRTSGARYEQYF	TGTGCCAGCAGTCCCAGGACTAGCGGGGCCCGCTACGAGCAGTACTTC
TRBV7-2	NA	NA	TRBJ2-7	CASSSPGAYEQYF	TGTGCCAGCAGCTCACCGGGGGCCTACGAGCAGTACTTC
TRBV5-1	NA	NA	TRBJ1-2	CASSLAAANYGYTF	TGCGCCAGCAGCTTGGCGGCGGCTAACTATGGCTACACCTTC
TRBV3-1/TRBV3-2	NA	NA	TRBJ2-5	CASSQDQGRWETQYF	TGTGCCAGCAGCCAAGACCAGGGTAGATGGGAGACCCAGTACTTC
TRBV29-1	NA	NA	TRBJ1-1	CSVDPDRHTEAFF	TGCAGCGTTGACCCCGACAGGCACACTGAAGCTTTCTTT
TRBV2	TRBD2	NA	TRBJ2-5	CASRPGGAYQETQYF	TGTGCCAGCAGGCCCGGGGGGGCTTACCAAGAGACCCAGTACTTC
TRBV5-1	NA	NA	TRBJ2-3	CASSLSRRGPPPDTQYF	TGCGCCAGCAGCTTGTCGCGGCGGGGGCCACCCCCAGATACGCAGTATTTT
TRBV5-8	TRBD2	NA	TRBJ2-7	CASSSGSGGLYEQYF	TGTGCCAGCAGCTCGGGTAGCGGGGGGTTGTACGAGCAGTACTTC
TRBV30	NA	few	TRBJ2-2	CAWSDSPDTTGELFF	TGTGCCTGGAGCGACTCCCCGGACACCACCGGGGAGCTGTTTTTT
TRBV11-2	NA	NA	TRBJ1-1	CASSLIIEAFF	TGTGCCAGCAGCTTAATCATTGAAGCTTTCTTT